Sequencing of this T cell receptor beta chain was carried out in a study of regulatory T cells in long-lasting Graves disease. The germline CDR1 and CDR2 sequences are SGHVS and FQNEAQ. The germline V and J ends were trimmed by 5 bases and 2 bases, with 13 bases remaining between them. CDR3 size: 14 residues. The authors built TCR beta libraries using iRepertoire HTBI primers and Arm-PCR of CDR3 regions. TCRdb re-derived calls from the multiplex PCR reads in MiXCR, one entry per CDR3 protein. The sample carries under 300,000 distinct CDR3 sequences, about 18% recorded once. Sample time point: newly diagnosed GD, antithyroid drugs for less than 3 months. RNA from PBMCs was the source of the TCR library.

The chain combines TRBV7-8 with TRBJ2-7; D is undetermined. The sequence came from a female donor with Graves disease. The source material was peripheral blood mononuclear cells (PBMCs), sampled at new diagnosis, from a patient treated with antithyroid drugs. DNA of the CDR3: TGTGCCAGCAGCCCCAACAGTCGCCCCTACGAGCAGTACTTC. The encoded protein is CASSPNSRPYEQYF.